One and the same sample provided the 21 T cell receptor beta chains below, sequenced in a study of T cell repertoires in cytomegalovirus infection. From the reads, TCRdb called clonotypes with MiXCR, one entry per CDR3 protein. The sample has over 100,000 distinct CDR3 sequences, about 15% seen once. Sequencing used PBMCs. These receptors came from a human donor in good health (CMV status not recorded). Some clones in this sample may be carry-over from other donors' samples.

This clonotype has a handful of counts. The CDR3 DNA reads TGCGCCAGCAGCTTGGCCCCGGACAGGGACGGCTACACCTTC. This gives the protein CASSLAPDRDGYTF. This sequence joins TRBV5-1 and TRBJ1-2; 8 nucleotides align to TRBD1. From germline, CDR1 is SGHRS and CDR2 YFSETQ. Trimming removed 0 bases from V and 8 bases from J; junction bases left unmatched: 6. The CDR3 covers 14 residues.

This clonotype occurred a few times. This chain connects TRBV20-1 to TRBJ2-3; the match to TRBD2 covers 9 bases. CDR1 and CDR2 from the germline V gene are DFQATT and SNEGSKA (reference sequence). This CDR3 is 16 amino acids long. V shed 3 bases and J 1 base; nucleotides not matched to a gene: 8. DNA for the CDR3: TGCAGTGCTAGTCCTTCGGGACTAGCCGGCACAGATACGCAGTATTTT. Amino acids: CSASPSGLAGTDTQYF.

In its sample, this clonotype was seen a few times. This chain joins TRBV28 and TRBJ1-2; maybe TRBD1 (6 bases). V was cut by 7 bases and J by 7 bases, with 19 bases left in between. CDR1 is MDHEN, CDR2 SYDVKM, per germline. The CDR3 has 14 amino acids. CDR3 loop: CASTEQGGRGGYTF. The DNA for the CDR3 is TGTGCCAGCACTGAACAGGGAGGTCGGGGTGGCTACACCTTC.

CDR3 amino acids: CSVGDRGRWTEAFF. CDR3 nucleotides: TGCAGCGTTGGCGACAGGGGGAGGTGGACTGAAGCTTTCTTT. The rearrangement joins TRBV29-1 to TRBJ1-1, with TRBD1 matching over 9 bases. Germline V gene sequence: CDR1 SQVTM, CDR2 ANQGSEA. This CDR3 region has 14 residues. With 4 bases clipped from V and 5 bases from J, the junction kept 8 bases outside the gene matches.

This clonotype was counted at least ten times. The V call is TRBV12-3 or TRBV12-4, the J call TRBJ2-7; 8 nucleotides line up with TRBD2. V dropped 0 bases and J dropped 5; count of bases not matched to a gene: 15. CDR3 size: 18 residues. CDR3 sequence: CASSLAELGVAGRNEQYF. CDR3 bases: TGTGCCAGCAGTTTAGCTGAACTTGGGGTAGCGGGGCGTAACGAGCAGTACTTC.

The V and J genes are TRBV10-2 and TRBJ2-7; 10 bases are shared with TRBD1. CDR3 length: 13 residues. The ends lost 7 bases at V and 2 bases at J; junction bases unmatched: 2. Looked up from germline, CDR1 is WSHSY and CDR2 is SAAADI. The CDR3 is CASKDRGAYEQYF. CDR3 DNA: TGCGCCAGCAAGGACAGGGGGGCCTACGAGCAGTACTTC.

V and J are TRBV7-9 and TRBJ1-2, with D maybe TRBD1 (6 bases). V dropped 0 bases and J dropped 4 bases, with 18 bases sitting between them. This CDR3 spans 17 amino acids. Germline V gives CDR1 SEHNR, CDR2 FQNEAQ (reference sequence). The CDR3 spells CASSLATTSWGAYGYTF. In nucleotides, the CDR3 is TGTGCCAGCAGCTTAGCTACAACCTCCTGGGGGGCCTATGGCTACACCTTC.

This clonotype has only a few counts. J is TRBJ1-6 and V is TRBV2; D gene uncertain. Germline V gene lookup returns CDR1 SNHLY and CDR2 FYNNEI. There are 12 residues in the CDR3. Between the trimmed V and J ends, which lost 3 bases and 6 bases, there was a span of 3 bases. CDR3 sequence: CASSDSNSPLHF. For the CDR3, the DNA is TGTGCCAGCAGTGACAGTAATTCACCCCTCCACTTT.

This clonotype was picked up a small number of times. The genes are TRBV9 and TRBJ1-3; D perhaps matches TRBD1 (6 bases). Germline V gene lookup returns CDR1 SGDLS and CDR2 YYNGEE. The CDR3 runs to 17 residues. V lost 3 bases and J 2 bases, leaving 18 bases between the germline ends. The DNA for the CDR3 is TGTGCCAGCAGCGACCCCCAGACAGGAACGCCTGGAAACACCATATATTTT. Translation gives CASSDPQTGTPGNTIYF.

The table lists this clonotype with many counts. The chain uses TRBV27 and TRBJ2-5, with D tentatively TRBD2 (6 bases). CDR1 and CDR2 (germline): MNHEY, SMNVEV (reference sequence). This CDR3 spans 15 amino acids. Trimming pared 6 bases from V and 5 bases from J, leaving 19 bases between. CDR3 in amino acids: CASRGLGGWVETQYF. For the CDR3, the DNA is TGTGCCAGCAGGGGCCTGGGGGGTTGGGTGGAGACCCAGTACTTC.

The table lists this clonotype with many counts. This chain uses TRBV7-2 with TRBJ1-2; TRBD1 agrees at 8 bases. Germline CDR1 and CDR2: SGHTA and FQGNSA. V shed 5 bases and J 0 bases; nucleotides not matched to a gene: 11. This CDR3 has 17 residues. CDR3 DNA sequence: TGTGCCAGCAGCCCTAGACGAGGACAGGGAACTAACTATGGCTACACCTTC. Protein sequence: CASSPRRGQGTNYGYTF.

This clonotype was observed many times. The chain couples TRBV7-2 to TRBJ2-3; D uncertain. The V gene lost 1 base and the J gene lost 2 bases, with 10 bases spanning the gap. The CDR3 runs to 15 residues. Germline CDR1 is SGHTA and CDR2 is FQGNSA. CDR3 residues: CASSLGVGDTDTQYF. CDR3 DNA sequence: TGTGCCAGCAGCTTAGGCGTTGGAGACACAGATACGCAGTATTTT.

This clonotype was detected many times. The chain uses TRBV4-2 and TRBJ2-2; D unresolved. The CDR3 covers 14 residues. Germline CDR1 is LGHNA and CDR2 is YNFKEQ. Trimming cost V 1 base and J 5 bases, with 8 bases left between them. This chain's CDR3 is CASSQVDGTGELFF. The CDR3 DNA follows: TGTGCCAGCAGCCAAGTGGACGGTACCGGGGAGCTGTTTTTT.

The CDR3 loop reads CASSFGTTGAGEQYF. The CDR3 DNA reads as TGTGCCAGCAGTTTCGGGACTACCGGCGCGGGGGAGCAGTACTTC. The J gene is TRBJ2-7, the V gene TRBV28; the match to TRBD2 covers 7 bases. The length of the CDR3 is 15 residues. V dropped 3 bases and J dropped 7; count of bases not matched to a gene: 12. The germline gives CDR1 MDHEN, CDR2 SYDVKM.

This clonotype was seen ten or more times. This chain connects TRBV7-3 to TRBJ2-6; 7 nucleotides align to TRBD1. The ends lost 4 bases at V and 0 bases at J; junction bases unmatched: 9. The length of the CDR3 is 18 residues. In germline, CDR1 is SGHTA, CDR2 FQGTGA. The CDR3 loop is CASSSIRTGPSGANVLTF. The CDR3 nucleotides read TGTGCCAGCAGCTCAATAAGGACAGGACCCTCTGGGGCCAACGTCCTGACTTTC.

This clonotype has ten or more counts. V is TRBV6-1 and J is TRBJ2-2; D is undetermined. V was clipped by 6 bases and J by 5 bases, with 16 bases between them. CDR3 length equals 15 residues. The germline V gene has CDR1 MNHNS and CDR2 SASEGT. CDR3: CASRNRPTGTGELFF. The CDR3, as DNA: TGTGCCAGCAGGAACCGACCTACCGGGACCGGGGAGCTGTTTTTT.

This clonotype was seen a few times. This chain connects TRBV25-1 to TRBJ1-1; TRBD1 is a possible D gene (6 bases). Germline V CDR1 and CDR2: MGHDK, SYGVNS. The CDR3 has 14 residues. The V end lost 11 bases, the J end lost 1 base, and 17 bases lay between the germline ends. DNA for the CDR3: TGTGCCGGACCGAAGGACAGTAAGAACACTGAAGCTTTCTTT. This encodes CAGPKDSKNTEAFF.

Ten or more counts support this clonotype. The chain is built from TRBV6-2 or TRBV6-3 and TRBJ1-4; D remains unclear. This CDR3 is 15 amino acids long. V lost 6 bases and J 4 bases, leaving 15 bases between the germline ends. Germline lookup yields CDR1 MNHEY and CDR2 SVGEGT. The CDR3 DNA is TGTGCCAGCAGGCCCCCCGGGGAGGGTAATGAAAAACTGTTTTTT. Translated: CASRPPGEGNEKLFF.

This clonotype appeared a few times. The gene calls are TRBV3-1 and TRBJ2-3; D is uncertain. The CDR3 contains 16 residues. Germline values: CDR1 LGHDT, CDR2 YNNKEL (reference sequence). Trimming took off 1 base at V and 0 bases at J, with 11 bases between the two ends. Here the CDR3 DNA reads TGTGCCAGCAGCCAAGGATACGGGTCTAGCACAGATACGCAGTATTTT. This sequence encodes CASSQGYGSSTDTQYF.

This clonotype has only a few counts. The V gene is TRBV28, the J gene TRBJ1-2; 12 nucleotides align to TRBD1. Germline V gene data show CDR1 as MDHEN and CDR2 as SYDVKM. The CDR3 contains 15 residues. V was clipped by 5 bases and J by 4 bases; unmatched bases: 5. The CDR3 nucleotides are TGTGCCAGCAGTACCGGGACAGGGGGCGGCTATGGCTACACCTTC. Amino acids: CASSTGTGGGYGYTF.

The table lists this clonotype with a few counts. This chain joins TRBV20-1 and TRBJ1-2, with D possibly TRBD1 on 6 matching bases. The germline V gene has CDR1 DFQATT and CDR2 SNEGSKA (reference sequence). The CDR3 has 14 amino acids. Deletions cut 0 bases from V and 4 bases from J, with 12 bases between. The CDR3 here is CSARDLQGAYGYTF. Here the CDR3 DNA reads TGCAGTGCTAGAGATTTACAGGGTGCCTATGGCTACACCTTC.